Presented here are 2 T cell receptor beta chains from one specimen sequenced in a study of graft-versus-host responses after intestinal transplantation. TCRdb's copy holds only in-frame clones and misses some; the assay was immunoSEQ multiplex PCR. The sample lists around 120,000 clones; about nine tenths were seen once. No antigen has been identified for these receptors. Sequencing used unstimulated CD4+ T cells sorted from spleen or lymph node cells, obtained before intestinal transplant. The receptor set was obtained from a human donor who received an intestinal transplant.

The genes are TRBV2 and TRBJ2-1; 15 bases match TRBD2. CDR1 and CDR2 (germline): SNHLY, FYNNEI. V lost 5 bases to trimming and J lost 9 bases; unmatched junction nucleotides: 2. The CDR3 covers 14 residues. The CDR3 region is CASSWTSGRGEQFF. CDR3 in DNA: TGTGCCAGCAGTTGGACTAGCGGGAGGGGTGAGCAGTTCTTC.

The rearrangement links TRBV7-9 to TRBJ1-2; the D is unclear. Germline V gene data show CDR1 as SEHNR and CDR2 as FQNEAQ (reference sequence). Trimming left V 5 bases short and J 8 bases short, with 12 bases between. The CDR3 runs to 12 residues. The CDR3 nucleotides are TGTGCCAGCAGCACGAACTCGGGGGGCTACACCTTC. Translating it yields CASSTNSGGYTF.